This T cell receptor (beta chain) stems from a study of glioma-infiltrating T cells after dendritic cell vaccination. As for the study in general: Dendritic cell vaccine was injected intradermally three times, biweekly.

All glioblastoma patients lacked an isocitrate dehydrogenase mutation. PBMC sampling occurred before vaccination, two weeks after the third dose, and at progression. Clones were sequenced by immunoSEQ multiplex PCR, and TCRdb holds only the in-frame ones, with some missing. The repertoire consists of about 92,000 clones, with 70% to 90% occurring once and the leading ten covering 15% to 19%. Of note for this clone: Its matching antigen is unknown.

Study-level points and caveats: No direct clonality-survival link was found; a diverse polyclonal response may matter.

CDR1 and CDR2 from the germline V gene are SGDLS and YYNGEE. Trimming shortened V by 4 bases and J by 8 bases, and 22 bases separated the two germline ends. CDR3 length: 16 amino acids. The chain combines TRBV9 with TRBJ2-4; TRBD1 might be the D (5 bases). This sequence was found in a human donor with glioblastoma. This material consisted of blood, taken before dendritic cell vaccination. This CDR3 is CASSPSPRGASDIQYF. The CDR3 DNA follows: TGTGCCAGCAGCCCGTCTCCTAGGGGCGCGTCTGACATTCAGTACTTC.